These 2 T cell receptor beta chains were sequenced from one sample in a study of identical twins. In TCRdb, the 5' RACE reads were re-called with MiXCR into one record per CDR3 protein. Here the sample spans 400,000 to 500,000 distinct CDR3 sequences, about 18% being singletons. What was sequenced was naive T cells sorted from blood. The receptors were gathered from a middle-aged man in good health.

This clonotype was seen a handful of times. The V and J genes are TRBV6-5 and TRBJ2-3; D is perhaps TRBD1 (5 bases). The CDR3 runs 15 residues. The V end was cut by 7 bases, the J end by 1 base, with 15 bases between. Germline V CDR1 and CDR2: MNHEY, SVGAGI. CDR3 residues: CASIRERGGTDTQYF. In DNA form, the CDR3 reads TGTGCCAGCATTAGAGAAAGGGGCGGCACAGATACGCAGTATTTT.

In this sample, this clonotype turned up many times. The CDR3 DNA reads TGTGCCAGCAGTTACGGGACGAATTCCTACGAGCAGTACTTC. Translated: CASSYGTNSYEQYF. The rearrangement links TRBV6-5 to TRBJ2-7; D may correspond to TRBD1 or TRBD2 (5 bases each). The germline V gene has CDR1 MNHEY and CDR2 SVGAGI. Trimming pared 2 bases from V and 1 base from J, leaving 9 bases between. The CDR3 sequence is 14 residues long.